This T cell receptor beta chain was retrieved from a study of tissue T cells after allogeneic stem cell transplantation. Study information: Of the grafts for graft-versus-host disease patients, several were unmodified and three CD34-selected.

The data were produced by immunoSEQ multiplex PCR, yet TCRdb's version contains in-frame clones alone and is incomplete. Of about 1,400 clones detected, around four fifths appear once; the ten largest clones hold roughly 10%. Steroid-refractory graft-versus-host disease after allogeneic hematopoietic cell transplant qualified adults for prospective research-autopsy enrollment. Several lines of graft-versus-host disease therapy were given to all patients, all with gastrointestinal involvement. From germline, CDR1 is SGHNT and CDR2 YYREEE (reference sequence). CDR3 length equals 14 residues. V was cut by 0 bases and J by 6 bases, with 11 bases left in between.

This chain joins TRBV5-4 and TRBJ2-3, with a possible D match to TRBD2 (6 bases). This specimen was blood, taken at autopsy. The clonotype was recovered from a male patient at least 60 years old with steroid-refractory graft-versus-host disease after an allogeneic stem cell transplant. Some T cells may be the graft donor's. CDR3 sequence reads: CASSLAGSGDTQYF. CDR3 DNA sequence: TGTGCCAGCAGCTTGGCCGGGAGCGGGGATACGCAGTATTTT.